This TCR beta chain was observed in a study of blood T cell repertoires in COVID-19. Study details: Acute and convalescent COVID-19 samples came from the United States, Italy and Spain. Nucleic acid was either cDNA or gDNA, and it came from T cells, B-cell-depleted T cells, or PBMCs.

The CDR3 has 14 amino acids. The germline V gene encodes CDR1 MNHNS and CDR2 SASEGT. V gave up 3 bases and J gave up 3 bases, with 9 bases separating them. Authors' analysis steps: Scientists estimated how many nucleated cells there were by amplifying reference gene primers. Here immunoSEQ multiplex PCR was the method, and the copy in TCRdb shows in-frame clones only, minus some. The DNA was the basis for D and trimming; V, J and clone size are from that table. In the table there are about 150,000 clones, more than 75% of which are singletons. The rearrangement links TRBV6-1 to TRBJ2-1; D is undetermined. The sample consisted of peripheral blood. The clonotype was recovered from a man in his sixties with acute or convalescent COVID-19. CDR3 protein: CASSEQVDYNEQFF. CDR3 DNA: TGTGCCAGCAGTGAGCAGGTAGACTACAATGAGCAGTTCTTC.